The 18 T cell receptor beta chains in this list originate from one sample, sequenced in a study of blood T cells in healthy people across ages. Sample-barcoded 5' priming and a J-beta primer mix drove a second PCR of about 6 to 12 cycles. TCRdb ran MiXCR on the 5' RACE reads and lists one entry per CDR3 protein. Of some 1.1 million distinct CDR3 sequences listed, more than 30% are singletons. Input material: blood. These receptors originate from a man aged 18 to 30 in good health.

There are a few counts of this clonotype. The J gene is TRBJ2-7, the V gene TRBV2, with D maybe TRBD1 (6 bases). The germline V gene encodes CDR1 SNHLY and CDR2 FYNNEI. This CDR3 is built from 14 residues. V shed 6 bases and J shed 2 bases, with 14 bases lying between them. The DNA of the CDR3 is TGTGCCAGCAGCGACACAGGGCCCCCCTACGAGCAGTACTTC. Protein sequence: CASSDTGPPYEQYF.

This chain joins TRBV5-5 and TRBJ2-3; D not resolved. Germline V gives CDR1 SGHKS, CDR2 YYEKEE (reference sequence). The V gene lost 4 bases and the J gene lost 6 bases, with 12 bases spanning the gap. The CDR3 has 13 residues. The CDR3 region has the DNA TGTGCCAGCAGCCGGTGGGTAGAGGATACGCAGTATTTT. This encodes CASSRWVEDTQYF.

In its sample, this clonotype was seen many times. This chain uses TRBV10-3 with TRBJ2-3; TRBD1 matches 8 bases. Germline V gene sequence: CDR1 ENHRY, CDR2 SYGVKD. Trimming cost V 4 bases and J 3 bases; bases outside gene matches: 3. The CDR3 covers 14 residues. The CDR3 region has the DNA TGTGCCATCAGTGGAGACAGGGGTACAGATACGCAGTATTTT. Its translation is CAISGDRGTDTQYF.

The CDR3 region is CASSLGGFSYNEQFF. CDR3 nucleotide sequence: TGTGCCAGCAGCTTAGGAGGTTTCTCCTACAATGAGCAGTTCTTC. J is TRBJ2-1 and V is TRBV7-9; D call uncertain. Trimming shortened V by 1 base and J by 0 bases, and 7 bases separated the two germline ends. This CDR3 is built from 15 residues. Per germline, CDR1 SEHNR and CDR2 FQNEAQ (reference sequence).

This chain joins TRBV7-6 and TRBJ2-5, with 10 nucleotides matching TRBD2. This CDR3 has 17 amino acids. The V segment lost 4 bases and the J segment 5 bases; nucleotides outside the gene matches: 13. Germline V gene data show CDR1 as SGHVS and CDR2 as FNYEAQ. The CDR3 DNA reads TGTGCCAGCAGCTCCGTTAGGATGGGGACTAGCGTTGAGACCCAGTACTTC. Its translation: CASSSVRMGTSVETQYF.

The chain uses TRBV15 and TRBJ2-4; D not certain. Trimming shortened V by 0 bases and J by 0 bases, and 6 bases separated the two germline ends. Germline lookup yields CDR1 LNHNV and CDR2 YYDKDF (reference sequence). The CDR3 covers 15 residues. The CDR3 spells CATSRDWEAKNIQYF. In nucleotides, the CDR3 is TGTGCCACCAGCAGAGATTGGGAAGCCAAAAACATTCAGTACTTC.

This clonotype occurred once. J is TRBJ1-1 and V is TRBV15, with D perhaps TRBD1 (5 bases). This CDR3 has 15 amino acids. The V end was cut by 5 bases, the J end by 2 bases, with 15 bases between. The germline gives CDR1 LNHNV, CDR2 YYDKDF (reference sequence). The CDR3, as DNA: TGTGCCACCAGCTCCTCGAGGGGCCCTAACACTGAAGCTTTCTTT. Translating it yields CATSSSRGPNTEAFF.

This chain joins TRBV29-1 and TRBJ2-7, with a possible D match to TRBD1 (6 bases). The V gene lost 3 bases and the J gene lost 3 bases, with 12 bases spanning the gap. Germline lookup yields CDR1 SQVTM and CDR2 ANQGSEA. CDR3 length: 13 residues. CDR3 residues: CSVENREDYEQYF. The CDR3 coding sequence is TGCAGCGTTGAGAACAGGGAAGACTACGAGCAGTACTTC.

This clonotype was detected only a few times. The chain is built from TRBV24-1 and TRBJ2-1, with 8 bases aligning to TRBD1. The ends lost 9 bases at V and 1 base at J; junction bases unmatched: 10. This CDR3 comprises 16 residues. CDR1 is KGHDR, CDR2 SFDVKD, per germline. CDR3 sequence (DNA): TGTGCCACCCAGGACAGGGAAACTTATTCCTACAATGAGCAGTTCTTC. Protein sequence: CATQDRETYSYNEQFF.

This clonotype was seen only once. This chain connects TRBV6-1 to TRBJ2-7, with a weak D call TRBD1 (5 bases). V was shortened by 0 bases and J by 3 bases, with 9 bases between the two germline ends. This CDR3 region has 14 residues. Germline CDR1 and CDR2: MNHNS and SASEGT. The CDR3 sequence is CASSEAVGVYEQYF. CDR3 nucleotides: TGTGCCAGCAGTGAAGCGGTAGGGGTCTACGAGCAGTACTTC.

The genes are TRBV10-3 and TRBJ1-2, with D unclear. CDR1 is ENHRY, CDR2 SYGVKD, per germline. Between the trimmed V and J ends, which lost 5 bases and 4 bases, there was a span of 8 bases. The CDR3 spans 12 residues. The CDR3 DNA reads TGTGCCATCAGTTCCGGGAGCTATGGCTACACCTTC. Translation: CAISSGSYGYTF.

The chain is built from TRBV18 and TRBJ2-5, with D possibly matching TRBD2 (6 bases). TRBJ2-7 matches the DNA end more closely, so the J call is doubtful. The CDR3 extends over 15 amino acids. Germline values: CDR1 KGHSH, CDR2 LQKENI. The CDR3 region has the DNA TGTGCCAGCTCACCACAATGGGGAGGCGGCTACGAGCAGTACTTC. Translation: CASSPQWGGGYEQYF.

The chain employs TRBV21-1 and TRBJ1-5. TRBV21-1 has pseudogene status. The CDR3 spans 15 residues. The CDR3 sequence is CASSRFYGSSQPQHF. As DNA, the CDR3 is TGTGCCAGCAGCAGATTCTACGGTTCCAGTCAGCCCCAGCATTTT.

V and J are TRBV12-3 or TRBV12-4 and TRBJ1-5, with TRBD1 as a possible D gene (6 bases). CDR3 size: 13 residues. The germline V and J ends were trimmed by 5 bases and 7 bases, with 12 bases remaining between them. The CDR3 bases are TGTGCCAGCAGTGTACAGGGAGGGCAGCCCCAGCATTTT. It codes for CASSVQGGQPQHF.

V and J are TRBV7-2 and TRBJ2-1, with 7 bases aligning to TRBD1. In germline, CDR1 is SGHTA, CDR2 FQGNSA. CDR3 length equals 17 residues. Trimming cost V 5 bases and J 4 bases; bases outside gene matches: 14. The CDR3 DNA reads as TGTGCCAGCAGCCTCAGAGCCGGGACAGCAACTTACAATGAGCAGTTCTTC. This codes for CASSLRAGTATYNEQFF.

The table lists this clonotype with a few counts. The genes are TRBV4-2 and TRBJ2-1; 8 bases line up with TRBD2. Germline V gene lookup returns CDR1 LGHNA and CDR2 YNFKEQ. The CDR3 loop spans 17 amino acids. Trimming at V came to 4 bases and at J to 3 bases, leaving 11 bases not matched to a gene. The CDR3 DNA reads TGTGCCAGCAGCCCAACCGGGGGGGGCGGCCACTACAATGAGCAGTTCTTC. Translation gives CASSPTGGGGHYNEQFF.

J is TRBJ2-3 and V is TRBV20-1; TRBD2 is a possible D gene (6 bases). The CDR3 is made up of 14 amino acids. Trimming removed 1 base from V and 2 bases from J, with 10 bases in between. Looked up from germline, CDR1 is DFQATT and CDR2 is SNEGSKA (reference sequence). The CDR3 protein is CSARGTKVTDTQYF. CDR3 in DNA: TGCAGTGCTAGAGGGACTAAAGTCACAGATACGCAGTATTTT.

The sample holds a few counts of this clonotype. The chain links TRBV11-2 to TRBJ2-1; D might be TRBD2 (6 bases). V lost 0 bases, J lost 4 bases, and 13 bases lay in between. The CDR3 extends over 16 amino acids. Germline values: CDR1 SGHAT, CDR2 FQNNGV. The CDR3 region is CASSLEGLAKYNEQFF. The CDR3 DNA is TGTGCCAGCAGCTTAGAAGGGCTAGCGAAATACAATGAGCAGTTCTTC.